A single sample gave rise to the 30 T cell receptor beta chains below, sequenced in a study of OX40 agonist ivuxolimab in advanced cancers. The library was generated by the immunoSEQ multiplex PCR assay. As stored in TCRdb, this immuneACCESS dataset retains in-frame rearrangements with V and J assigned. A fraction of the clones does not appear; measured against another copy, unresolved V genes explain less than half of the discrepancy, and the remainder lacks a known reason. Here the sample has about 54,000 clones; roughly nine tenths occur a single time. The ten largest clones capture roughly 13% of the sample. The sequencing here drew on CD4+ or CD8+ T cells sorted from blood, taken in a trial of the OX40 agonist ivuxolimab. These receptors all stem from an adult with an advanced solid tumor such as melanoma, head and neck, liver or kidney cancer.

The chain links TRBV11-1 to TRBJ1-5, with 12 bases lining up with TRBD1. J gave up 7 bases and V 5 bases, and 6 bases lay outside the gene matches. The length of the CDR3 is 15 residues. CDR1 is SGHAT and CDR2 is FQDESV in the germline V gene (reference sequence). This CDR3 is CASSPGTGGEQPQHF. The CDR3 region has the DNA TGTGCCAGCAGCCCCGGGACAGGGGGCGAGCAGCCCCAGCATTTT.

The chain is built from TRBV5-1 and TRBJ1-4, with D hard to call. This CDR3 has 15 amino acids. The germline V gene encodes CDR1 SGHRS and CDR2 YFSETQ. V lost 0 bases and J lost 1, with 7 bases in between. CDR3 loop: CASSLGAVTNEKLFF. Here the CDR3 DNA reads TGCGCCAGCAGCTTGGGGGCTGTAACTAATGAAAAACTGTTTTTT.

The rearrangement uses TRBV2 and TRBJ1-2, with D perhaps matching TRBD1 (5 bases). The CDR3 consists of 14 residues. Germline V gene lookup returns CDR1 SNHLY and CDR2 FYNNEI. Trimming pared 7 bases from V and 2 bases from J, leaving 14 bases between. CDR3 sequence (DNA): TGTGCCAGCACCTCCCCGGGGACGAACTATGGCTACACCTTC. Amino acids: CASTSPGTNYGYTF.

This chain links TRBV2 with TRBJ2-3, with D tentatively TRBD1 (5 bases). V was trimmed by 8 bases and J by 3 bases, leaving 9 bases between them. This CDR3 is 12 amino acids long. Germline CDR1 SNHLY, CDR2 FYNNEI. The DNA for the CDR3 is TGTGCCAGCCAGGGCCCGACAGATACGCAGTATTTT. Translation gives CASQGPTDTQYF.

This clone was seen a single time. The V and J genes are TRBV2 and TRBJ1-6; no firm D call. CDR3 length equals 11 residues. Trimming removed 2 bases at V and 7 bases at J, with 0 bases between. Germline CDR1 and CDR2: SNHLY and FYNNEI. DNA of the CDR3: TGTGCCAGCAGTGAAAATTCACCCCTCCACTTT. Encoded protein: CASSENSPLHF.

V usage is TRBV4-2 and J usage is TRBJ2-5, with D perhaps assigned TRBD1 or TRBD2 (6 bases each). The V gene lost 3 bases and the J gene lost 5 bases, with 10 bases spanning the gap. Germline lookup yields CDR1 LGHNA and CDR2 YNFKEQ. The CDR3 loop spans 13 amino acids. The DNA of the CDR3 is TGTGCCAGCAGCCAGGAGGGGGTGGAGACCCAGTACTTC. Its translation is CASSQEGVETQYF.

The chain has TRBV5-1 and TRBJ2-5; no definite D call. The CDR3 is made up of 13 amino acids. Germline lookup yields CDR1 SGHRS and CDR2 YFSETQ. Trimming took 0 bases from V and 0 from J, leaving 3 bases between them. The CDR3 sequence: CASSLADQETQYF. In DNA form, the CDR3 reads TGCGCCAGCAGCTTGGCCGACCAAGAGACCCAGTACTTC.

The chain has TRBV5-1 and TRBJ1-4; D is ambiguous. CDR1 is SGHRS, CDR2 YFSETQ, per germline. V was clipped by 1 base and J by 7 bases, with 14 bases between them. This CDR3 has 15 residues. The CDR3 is CASSLSGSLIEKLFF. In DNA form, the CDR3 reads TGCGCCAGCAGCTTGTCGGGTTCACTGATTGAAAAACTGTTTTTT.

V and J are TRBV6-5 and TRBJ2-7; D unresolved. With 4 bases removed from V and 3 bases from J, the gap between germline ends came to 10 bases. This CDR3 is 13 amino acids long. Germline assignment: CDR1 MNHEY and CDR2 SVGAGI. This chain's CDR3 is CASSSTIYYEQYF. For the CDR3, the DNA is TGTGCCAGCAGTTCCACCATTTACTACGAGCAGTACTTC.

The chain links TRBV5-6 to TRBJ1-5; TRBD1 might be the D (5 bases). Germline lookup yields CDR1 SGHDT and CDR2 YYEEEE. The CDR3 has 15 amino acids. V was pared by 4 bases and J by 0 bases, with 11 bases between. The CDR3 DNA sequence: TGTGCCAGCAGCCAAGACAGCCATAGCAATCAGCCCCAGCATTTT. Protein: CASSQDSHSNQPQHF. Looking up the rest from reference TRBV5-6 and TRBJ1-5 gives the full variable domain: DAGVTQSPTHLIKTRGQQVTLRCSPKSGHDTVSWYQQALGQGPQFIFQYYEEEERQRGNFPDRFSGHQFPNYSSELNVNALLLGDSALYLCASSQDSHSNQPQHFGDGTRLSIL.

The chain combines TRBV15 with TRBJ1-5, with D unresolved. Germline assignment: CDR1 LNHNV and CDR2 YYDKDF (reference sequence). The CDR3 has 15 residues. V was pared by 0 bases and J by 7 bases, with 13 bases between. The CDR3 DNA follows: TGTGCCACCAGCAGAGAAGTCCAGGTGCAACAGCCCCAGCATTTT. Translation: CATSREVQVQQPQHF.

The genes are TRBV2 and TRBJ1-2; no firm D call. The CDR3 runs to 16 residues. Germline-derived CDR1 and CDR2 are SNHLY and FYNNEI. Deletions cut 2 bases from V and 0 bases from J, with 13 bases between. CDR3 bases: TGTGCCAGCAGTGAATATTTAGCTGTAGCTAACTATGGCTACACCTTC. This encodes CASSEYLAVANYGYTF.

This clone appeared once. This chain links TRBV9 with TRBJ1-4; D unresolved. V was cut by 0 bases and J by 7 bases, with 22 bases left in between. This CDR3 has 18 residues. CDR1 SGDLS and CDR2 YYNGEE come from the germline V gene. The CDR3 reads CASSVGGQLIGEGEKLFF. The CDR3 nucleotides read TGTGCCAGCAGCGTAGGTGGTCAGTTAATCGGGGAAGGTGAAAAACTGTTTTTT.

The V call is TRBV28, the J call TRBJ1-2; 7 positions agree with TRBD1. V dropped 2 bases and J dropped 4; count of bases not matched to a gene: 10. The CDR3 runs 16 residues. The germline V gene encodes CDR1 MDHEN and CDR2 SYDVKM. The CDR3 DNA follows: TGTGCCAGCAGTTTACCGACAGGGACCCCCCCCTATGGCTACACCTTC. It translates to CASSLPTGTPPYGYTF.

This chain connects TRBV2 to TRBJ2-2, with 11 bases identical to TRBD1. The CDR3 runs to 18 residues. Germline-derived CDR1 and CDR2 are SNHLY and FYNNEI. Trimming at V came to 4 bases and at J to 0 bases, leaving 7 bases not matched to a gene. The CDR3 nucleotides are TGTGCCAGCAGTGGAAGACCGGGACAGGGGGCGAACACCGGGGAGCTGTTTTTT. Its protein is CASSGRPGQGANTGELFF.

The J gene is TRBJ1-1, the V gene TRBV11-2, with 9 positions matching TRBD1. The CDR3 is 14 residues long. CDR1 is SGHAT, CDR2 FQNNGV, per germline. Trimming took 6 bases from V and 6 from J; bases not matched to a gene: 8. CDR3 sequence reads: CASRLTGGQPEAFF. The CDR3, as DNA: TGTGCCAGCAGACTAACAGGGGGCCAACCTGAAGCTTTCTTT.

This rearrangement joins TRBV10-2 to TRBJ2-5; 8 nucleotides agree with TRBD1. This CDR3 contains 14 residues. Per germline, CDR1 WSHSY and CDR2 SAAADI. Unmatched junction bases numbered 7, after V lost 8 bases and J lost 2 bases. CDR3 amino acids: CASGPRGLQETQYF. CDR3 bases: TGCGCCAGCGGTCCCAGGGGGCTACAAGAGACCCAGTACTTC.

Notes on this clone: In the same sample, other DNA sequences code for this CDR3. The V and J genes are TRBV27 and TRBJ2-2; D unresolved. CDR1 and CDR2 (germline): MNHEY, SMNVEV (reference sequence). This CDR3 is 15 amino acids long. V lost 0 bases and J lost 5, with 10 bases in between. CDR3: CASSLSPGRTGELFF. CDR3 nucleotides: TGTGCCAGCAGTTTATCCCCGGGTAGGACCGGGGAGCTGTTTTTT.

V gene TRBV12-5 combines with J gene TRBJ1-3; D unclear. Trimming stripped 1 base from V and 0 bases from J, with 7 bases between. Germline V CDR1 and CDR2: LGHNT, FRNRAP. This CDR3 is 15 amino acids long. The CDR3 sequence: CASGLDINSGNTIYF. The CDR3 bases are TGTGCTAGTGGTTTGGATATTAACTCTGGAAACACCATATATTTT.

This CDR3 is CASSLVLAGTYEQYF. DNA for the CDR3: TGTGCCAGCAGCTTGGTACTAGCGGGCACCTACGAGCAGTACTTC. The chain uses TRBV5-5 and TRBJ2-7; 9 positions agree with TRBD2. Trimming cost V 0 bases and J 2 bases; bases outside gene matches: 3. The CDR3 extends over 15 amino acids. Germline V gene data show CDR1 as SGHKS and CDR2 as YYEKEE (reference sequence). Filled out from reference TRBV5-5 and TRBJ2-7, the complete variable domain reads DAGVTQSPTHLIKTRGQQVTLRCSPISGHKSVSWYQQVLGQGPQFIFQYYEKEERGRGNFPDRFSARQFPNYSSELNVNALLLGDSALYLCASSLVLAGTYEQYFGPGTRLTVT.

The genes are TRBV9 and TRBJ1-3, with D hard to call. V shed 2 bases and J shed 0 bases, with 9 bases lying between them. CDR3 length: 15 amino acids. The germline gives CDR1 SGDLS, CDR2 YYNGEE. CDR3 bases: TGTGCCAGCAGCGTCGACGGAAACTCTGGAAACACCATATATTTT. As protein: CASSVDGNSGNTIYF.

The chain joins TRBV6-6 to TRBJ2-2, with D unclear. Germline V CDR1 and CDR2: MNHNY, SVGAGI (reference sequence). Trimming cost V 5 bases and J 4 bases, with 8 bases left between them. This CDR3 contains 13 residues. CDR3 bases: TGTGCCAGCAGTCTTGGTGGCACCGGGGAGCTGTTTTTT. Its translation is CASSLGGTGELFF.

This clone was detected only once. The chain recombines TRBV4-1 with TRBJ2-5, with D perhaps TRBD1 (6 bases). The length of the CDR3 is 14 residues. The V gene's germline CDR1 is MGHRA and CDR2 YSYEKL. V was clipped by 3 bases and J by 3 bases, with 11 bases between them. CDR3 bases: TGCGCCAGCAGCCATCGGGACAACAAAGAGACCCAGTACTTC. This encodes CASSHRDNKETQYF.

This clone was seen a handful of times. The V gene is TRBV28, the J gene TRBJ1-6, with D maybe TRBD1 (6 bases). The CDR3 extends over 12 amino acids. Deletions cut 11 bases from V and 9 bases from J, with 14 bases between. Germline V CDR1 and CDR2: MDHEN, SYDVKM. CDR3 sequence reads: CAGGGDSSPLHF. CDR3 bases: TGTGCCGGAGGGGGGGATAGTTCACCCCTCCACTTT.

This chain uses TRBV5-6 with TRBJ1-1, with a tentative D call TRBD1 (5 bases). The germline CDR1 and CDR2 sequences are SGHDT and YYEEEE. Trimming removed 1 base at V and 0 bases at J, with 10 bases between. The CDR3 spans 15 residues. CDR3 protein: CASSLSGHLNTEAFF. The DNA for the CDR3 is TGTGCCAGCAGCTTGAGTGGACACTTGAACACTGAAGCTTTCTTT.

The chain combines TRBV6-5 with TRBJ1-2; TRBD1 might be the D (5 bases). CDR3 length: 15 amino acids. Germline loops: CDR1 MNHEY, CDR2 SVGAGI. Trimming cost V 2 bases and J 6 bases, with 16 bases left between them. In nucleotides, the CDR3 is TGTGCCAGCAGTTACCCCAGTATGACGGGGGATGGCTACACCTTC. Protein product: CASSYPSMTGDGYTF.

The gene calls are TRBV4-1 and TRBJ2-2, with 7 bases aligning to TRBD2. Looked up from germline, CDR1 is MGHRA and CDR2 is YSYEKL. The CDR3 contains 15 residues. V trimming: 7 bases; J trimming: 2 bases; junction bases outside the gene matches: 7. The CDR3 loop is CASKWSGINTGELFF. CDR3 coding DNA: TGCGCCAGCAAATGGAGCGGGATTAACACCGGGGAGCTGTTTTTT.

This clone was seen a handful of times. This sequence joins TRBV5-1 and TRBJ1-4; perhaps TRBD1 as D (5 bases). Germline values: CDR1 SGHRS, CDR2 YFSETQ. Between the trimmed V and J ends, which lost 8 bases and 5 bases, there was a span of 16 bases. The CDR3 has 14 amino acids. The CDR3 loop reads CASASGTLNEKLFF. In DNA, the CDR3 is TGCGCCAGTGCATCCGGGACCCTGAATGAAAAACTGTTTTTT. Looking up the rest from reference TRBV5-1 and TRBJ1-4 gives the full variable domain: KAGVTQTPRYLIKTRGQQVTLSCSPISGHRSVSWYQQTPGQGLQFLFEYFSETQRNKGNFPGRFSGRQFSNSRSEMNVSTLELGDSALYLCASASGTLNEKLFFGSGTQLSVL.

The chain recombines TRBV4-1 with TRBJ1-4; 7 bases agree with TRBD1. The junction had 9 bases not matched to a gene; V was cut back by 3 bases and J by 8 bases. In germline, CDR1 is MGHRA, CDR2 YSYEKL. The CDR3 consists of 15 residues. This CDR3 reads CASSQPDRVREKLFF. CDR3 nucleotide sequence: TGCGCCAGCAGCCAGCCCGACAGGGTCAGGGAAAAACTGTTTTTT.

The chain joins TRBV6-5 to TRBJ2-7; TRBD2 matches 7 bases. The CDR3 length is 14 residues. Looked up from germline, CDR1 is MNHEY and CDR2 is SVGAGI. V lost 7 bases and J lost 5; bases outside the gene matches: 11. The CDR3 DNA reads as TGTGCCAGCAATCCCGGGACTACACAAAACGAGCAGTACTTC. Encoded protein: CASNPGTTQNEQYF.